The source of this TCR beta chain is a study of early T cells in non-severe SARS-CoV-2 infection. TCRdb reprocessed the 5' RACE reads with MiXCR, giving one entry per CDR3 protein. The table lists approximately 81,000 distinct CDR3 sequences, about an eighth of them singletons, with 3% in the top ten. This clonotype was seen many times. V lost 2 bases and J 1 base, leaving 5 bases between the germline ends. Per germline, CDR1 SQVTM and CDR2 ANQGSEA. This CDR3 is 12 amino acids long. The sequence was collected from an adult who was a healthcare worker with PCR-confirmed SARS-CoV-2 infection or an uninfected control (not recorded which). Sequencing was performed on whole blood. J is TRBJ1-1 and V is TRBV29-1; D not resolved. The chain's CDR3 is CSVEKGNTEAFF. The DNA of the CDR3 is TGCAGCGTTGAAAAGGGGAACACTGAAGCTTTCTTT.